Reported below is one T cell receptor (beta chain). This sample was taken from a study of OX40 agonist ivuxolimab in advanced cancers. Data came from immunoSEQ multiplex PCR; TCRdb stores just in-frame clones and leaves some out. Seen here are more than 60,000 clones, 80% to 90% observed once, and the top ten hold 4%. Specimen: CD4+ or CD8+ T cells sorted from blood, collected in a trial of the OX40 agonist ivuxolimab. The origin of this receptor is an adult with an advanced solid tumor such as melanoma, head and neck, liver or kidney cancer.

The CDR3, as DNA: TGTGCCAGTACCATGAGAGGGAGCGGGACCCAGTACTTC. Its translation: CASTMRGSGTQYF. The V gene is TRBV19, the J gene TRBJ2-5; TRBD2 is a possible D gene (5 bases). V lost 7 bases to trimming and J lost 7 bases, with 16 bases between them. The germline gives CDR1 LNHDA, CDR2 SQIVND (reference sequence). CDR3 length: 13 amino acids.